This T cell receptor beta chain emerged from a study of OX40 agonist ivuxolimab in advanced cancers. In the study overall: While on treatment, patients had intravenous ivuxolimab at 0.01 to 10 mg/kg every 2 weeks. Anti-PD-1, anti-PD-L1 or anti-CTLA-4 therapy given earlier was allowed, and around 40% had some. Partial responses, seen in three patients, involved one hepatocellular carcinoma and two cutaneous melanomas.

Profiled with immunoSEQ multiplex PCR; TCRdb holds only in-frame clones, not every one. The sample shows about 77,000 clones, about nine tenths of them seen only once. Per the germline V gene, CDR1 is MGHRA and CDR2 is YSYEKL. CDR3 length: 14 residues. Between the trimmed V and J ends, which lost 5 bases and 7 bases, there was a span of 14 bases. Specimen: CD4+ or CD8+ T cells sorted from blood, collected in a trial of the OX40 agonist ivuxolimab. This clonotype originated in an adult with an advanced solid tumor such as melanoma, head and neck, liver or kidney cancer. V is TRBV4-1 and J is TRBJ1-4, with a tentative D call TRBD1 (6 bases). CDR3 nucleotides: TGCGCCAGCAGCTACGGAACAGGGTCTGAAAAACTGTTTTTT. Translation gives CASSYGTGSEKLFF.